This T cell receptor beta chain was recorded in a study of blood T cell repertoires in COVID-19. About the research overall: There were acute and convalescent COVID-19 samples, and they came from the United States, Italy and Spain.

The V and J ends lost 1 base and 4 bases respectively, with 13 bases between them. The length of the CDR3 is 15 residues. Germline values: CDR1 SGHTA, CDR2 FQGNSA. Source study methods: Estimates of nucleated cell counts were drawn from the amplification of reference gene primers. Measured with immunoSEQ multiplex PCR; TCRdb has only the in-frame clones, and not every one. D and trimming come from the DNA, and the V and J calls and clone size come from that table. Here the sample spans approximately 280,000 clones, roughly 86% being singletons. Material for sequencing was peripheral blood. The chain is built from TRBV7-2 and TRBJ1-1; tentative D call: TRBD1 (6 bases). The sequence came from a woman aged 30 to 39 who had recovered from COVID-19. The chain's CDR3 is CASSLGLDRGTEAFF. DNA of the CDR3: TGTGCCAGCAGCTTAGGGTTGGACAGAGGCACTGAAGCTTTCTTT.